Listed below are T cell receptor beta chains from one sample, sequenced in a study of blood T cell repertoires in COVID-19. The table came from immunoSEQ multiplex PCR; TCRdb's copy has only in-frame clones and leaves some out. This sample has roughly 390,000 clones, with about 85% found just once. Sequenced sample: peripheral blood. The receptors come from a woman under 30 with acute or convalescent COVID-19. Each CDR3 is given with its conserved first and last residue. The D gene is left open where the match is weak. A row's size may be missing; if present it is once, few, many or a size class.

cdr3_length,v_call,j_call,clone_size,d_call,cdr3_nt,cdr3_aa
11,TRBV9,TRBJ1-3,NA,NA,TGTGCCAGCAGCGCTAGCCGCGGCATATATTTT,CASSASRGIYF
11,TRBV20-1,TRBJ1-4,NA,NA,TGCAGTGCTTCCTTTGTTGAAAAACTGTTTTTT,CSASFVEKLFF
15,TRBV19,TRBJ2-3,NA,TRBD1,TGTGCCAGTAGGCCCGGGACAGGGTTCACAGATACGCAGTATTTT,CASRPGTGFTDTQYF
16,TRBV3-1/TRBV3-2,TRBJ2-2,once,TRBD2,TGTGCCAGCAGCTCCCCCGGGACTAGAATCACCGGGGAGCTGTTTTTT,CASSSPGTRITGELFF
14,TRBV2,TRBJ1-6,NA,NA,TGTGCCAGCAGTGAAGCAGGAAGGGAGGCACCCCTCCACTTT,CASSEAGREAPLHF
14,TRBV3-1/TRBV3-2,TRBJ1-2,NA,NA,TGTGCCAGCAGCCAAGGGGGCAGCAACTATGGCTACACCTTC,CASSQGGSNYGYTF
15,TRBV6-4,TRBJ2-2,NA,TRBD2,TGTGCCAGCAGTGACTCAGGGACTAGCTCCGGGGAGCTGTTTTTT,CASSDSGTSSGELFF
13,TRBV6-2/TRBV6-3,TRBJ2-7,once,NA,TGTGCCAGCAGTCTGACAGAGCCCTACGAGCAGTACTTC,CASSLTEPYEQYF
13,TRBV7-9,TRBJ2-7,NA,NA,TGTGCCAGCAGCTTTAGCACTTCCTACGAGCAGTACTTC,CASSFSTSYEQYF
12,TRBV2,TRBJ2-7,NA,NA,TGTGCCAGCAGCCTCGGGGGCTACGAGCAGTACTTC,CASSLGGYEQYF
13,TRBV7-3,TRBJ2-2,NA,TRBD1,TGTGCCAGCAGCTGGACAGGGGCCGGGGAGCTGTTTTTT,CASSWTGAGELFF
15,TRBV9,TRBJ1-4,NA,TRBD1,TGTGCCAGCAGCGCCATGGGGACAGATAATGAAAAACTGTTTTTT,CASSAMGTDNEKLFF
11,TRBV6-6,TRBJ1-1,NA,NA,TGTGCCAGCACCCAGGCCACTGAAGCTTTCTTT,CASTQATEAFF
15,TRBV9,TRBJ2-1,NA,TRBD1,TGTGCCAGCAGCCCCACCGGGACAGGGGGGTATGAGCAGTTCTTC,CASSPTGTGGYEQFF
16,TRBV9,TRBJ2-7,NA,TRBD1,TGTGCCAGCGCTCAGGGGGCCTCTTCCTTGTCCTACGAGCAGTACTTC,CASAQGASSLSYEQYF
14,TRBV9,TRBJ1-3,NA,NA,TGTGCCAGCAGCGTAGCGTCCTCTGGAAACACCATATATTTT,CASSVASSGNTIYF
14,TRBV7-9,TRBJ2-7,few,TRBD1,TGTGCCAGCAGTTATGGGACAGGTTTTAACGAGCAGTACTTC,CASSYGTGFNEQYF
11,TRBV2,TRBJ1-1,NA,NA,TGTGCCAGCAGCGTCTACACTGAAGCTTTCTTT,CASSVYTEAFF
14,TRBV5-1,TRBJ1-4,NA,NA,TGCGCCAGCAGCTTTTTATCAACTAATGAAAAACTGTTTTTT,CASSFLSTNEKLFF
18,TRBV4-2,TRBJ2-3,NA,TRBD2,TGTGCCAGCAGCCAAGAGTTTCATCGGGAGGGCCAGAAAGATACGCAGTATTTT,CASSQEFHREGQKDTQYF
13,TRBV7-9,TRBJ1-2,NA,NA,TGTGCCAGCAGCTTCGACAGGAACTATGGCTACACCTTC,CASSFDRNYGYTF
14,TRBV19,TRBJ2-1,NA,TRBD2,TGTGCCAGTAGTAAACGGGAGGCAGACAATGAGCAGTTCTTC,CASSKREADNEQFF
14,TRBV29-1,TRBJ1-2,NA,TRBD1,TGCAGCGTTGAAAACAGGGGTTCCAACTATGGCTACACCTTC,CSVENRGSNYGYTF
15,TRBV27,TRBJ2-1,NA,NA,TGTGCCAGCAAATCCCGGGACTCCTCCTACAATGAGCAGTTCTTC,CASKSRDSSYNEQFF
16,TRBV7-9,TRBJ2-6,NA,TRBD2,TGTGCCAGCAGCCTCCGGGAGGTTTCTGGGGCCAACGTCCTGACTTTC,CASSLREVSGANVLTF
19,TRBV6-4,TRBJ2-4,NA,TRBD2,TGTGCCAGCAGCGAAACCGGGACTAGCGGGGTTCTAGCCAAAAACATTCAGTACTTC,CASSETGTSGVLAKNIQYF
13,TRBV2,TRBJ2-1,once,NA,TGTGCCAGCAGTGAAAATGCGTACAATGAGCAGTTCTTC,CASSENAYNEQFF
15,TRBV6-1,TRBJ2-3,NA,TRBD2,TGTGCCAGCAGTGAACGGGGGGTCGGCACAGATACGCAGTATTTT,CASSERGVGTDTQYF
16,TRBV6-6,TRBJ2-3,NA,NA,TGTGCCAGCAGGCCACAGGGCGCCCTTGAAACAGATACGCAGTATTTT,CASRPQGALETDTQYF
14,TRBV10-1,TRBJ1-4,NA,NA,TGCGCCAGCAGTGAGTCGGGCAAGGAGGGAAGTCTGTTTTTT,CASSESGKEGSLFF
13,TRBV12-3/TRBV12-4,TRBJ1-2,NA,NA,TGTGCCAGCAGTTTCTCAGGGAATAATGGCTACACCTTC,CASSFSGNNGYTF
17,TRBV25-1,TRBJ2-2,NA,NA,TGTGCCAGCAGTGAATTTCAGGGCAACGCGAACACCGGGGAGCTGTTTTTT,CASSEFQGNANTGELFF
15,TRBV10-1,TRBJ1-1,NA,NA,TGCGCCAGCAGTGAGACACCTTTCACGAACACTGAAGCTTTCTTT,CASSETPFTNTEAFF
16,TRBV28,TRBJ2-2,NA,NA,TGTGCCAGCAGTCTCTCAGGGGCCGCGAACACCGGGGAGCTGTTTTTT,CASSLSGAANTGELFF
14,TRBV7-6,TRBJ2-7,NA,NA,TGTGCCAGCAGCTTTCTCACACAGGTCAACGAGCAGTACTTC,CASSFLTQVNEQYF
13,TRBV9,TRBJ1-1,NA,NA,TGTGCCAGCAGCCGGGGGGGTAACACTGAAGCTTTCTTT,CASSRGGNTEAFF
17,TRBV9,TRBJ2-5,NA,TRBD2,TGTGCCAGCAGCGCACTAGGACTAGCGGGCGGCCAAGAGACCCAGTACTTC,CASSALGLAGGQETQYF
17,TRBV21-1,TRBJ2-5,many,NA,TGTGCCAGCAGCATGCGGCGGAAGCGGGGGGGCCAAGAGACCCAGTACTTC,CASSMRRKRGGQETQYF
15,TRBV6-5,TRBJ2-7,NA,NA,TGTGCCAGCATACCGCAGCGAGGGCTCTCCTACGAGCAGTACTTC,CASIPQRGLSYEQYF
13,TRBV6-6,TRBJ2-1,NA,NA,TGTGCCAGCAGCCTAGCAGAGGGAAATGAGCAGTTCTTC,CASSLAEGNEQFF
16,TRBV7-3,TRBJ2-2,NA,TRBD2,TGTGCCAGCAGCCCCCCCGGCGGGAGTAGCACCGGGGAGCTGTTTTTT,CASSPPGGSSTGELFF
14,TRBV6-5,TRBJ1-2,NA,NA,TGTGCCAGCAGCGCCAGGGTTCCTTCGGAGGGCTACACCTTC,CASSARVPSEGYTF
12,TRBV29-1,TRBJ1-2,NA,NA,TGCAGCGTGGGGGGGGACCTCTATGGCTACACCTTC,CSVGGDLYGYTF
12,TRBV23-1,TRBJ1-4,once,NA,TGCGCCAGCAGTCAAAGGGGTGAAAAACTGTTTTTT,CASSQRGEKLFF